Below are 10 T cell receptor beta chains sequenced from a single sample in a study of blood T cell repertoires in COVID-19. Generated by immunoSEQ multiplex PCR, the TCRdb table keeps only in-frame clones and is missing some. Here the sample spans tens of thousands of clones, about 80% being singletons. Sequenced sample: peripheral blood. Receptors were obtained from a man in his fifties or sixties with COVID-19, enrolled during active disease.

The gene calls are TRBV6-5 and TRBJ1-4; D uncertain. The CDR3 contains 14 residues. CDR1 MNHEY and CDR2 SVGAGI come from the germline V gene. V was cut by 5 bases and J by 3 bases, with 10 bases left in between. The chain's CDR3 is CASSTYGANEKLFF. In DNA, the CDR3 is TGTGCCAGCAGTACTTACGGGGCTAATGAAAAACTGTTTTTT.

V gene TRBV30 combines with J gene TRBJ1-1; D not resolved. This CDR3 has 13 amino acids. Germline CDR1 GTSNPN, CDR2 SVGIG (reference sequence). Trimming took 4 bases from V and 3 from J, leaving 12 bases between them. The DNA of the CDR3 is TGTGCCTGGAACCGGGTATTGGACACTGAAGCTTTCTTT. Its protein is CAWNRVLDTEAFF. The full variable domain, with the rest looked up from reference TRBV30 and TRBJ1-1, is SQTIHQWPATLVQPVGSPLSLECTVEGTSNPNLYWYRQAAGRGLQLLFYSVGIGQISSEVPQNLSASRPQDRQFILSSKKLLLSDSGFYLCAWNRVLDTEAFFGQGTRLTVV.

This clone came up once. The J gene is TRBJ1-5, the V gene TRBV30; D call uncertain. The CDR3 runs 13 residues. The germline CDR1 and CDR2 sequences are GTSNPN and SVGIG (reference sequence). V dropped 1 base and J dropped 1 base, with 5 bases sitting between them. The CDR3 DNA reads as TGTGCCTGGAGTGACAGCAGCAATCAGCCCCAGCATTTT. Translated: CAWSDSSNQPQHF.

Here the CDR3 reads CASSYSHWYEQYF. The CDR3 nucleotides are TGTGCCAGCAGTTACTCTCACTGGTACGAGCAGTACTTC. This sequence joins TRBV6-5 and TRBJ2-7; D unresolved. The CDR3 totals 13 residues. The V end was cut by 0 bases, the J end by 4 bases, with 7 bases between. Germline V gene sequence: CDR1 MNHEY, CDR2 SVGAGI.

This clone has only one observation. The chain carries TRBV27 and TRBJ1-6; tentatively, D is TRBD1 (6 bases). The V gene's germline CDR1 is MNHEY and CDR2 SMNVEV (reference sequence). The CDR3 contains 14 residues. V was cut by 8 bases and J by 4 bases, with 12 bases left in between. CDR3 sequence: CASRPDSYNSPLHF. CDR3 nucleotide sequence: TGTGCCAGCCGCCCGGACAGTTATAATTCACCCCTCCACTTT.

This clone was picked up a small number of times. This chain uses TRBV18 with TRBJ1-3; D gene unclear. This CDR3 spans 15 amino acids. Trimming removed 3 bases from V and 4 bases from J, with 13 bases in between. Germline V lookup: CDR1 KGHSH, CDR2 LQKENI. CDR3 DNA sequence: TGTGCCAGCTCACCTTTACAGACGCCAGGAAACACCATATATTTT. Translated: CASSPLQTPGNTIYF.

CDR3 nucleotide sequence: TGCAGCGTTGATGAGGACACGAACTATGGCTACACCTTC. Amino acid sequence: CSVDEDTNYGYTF. This chain connects TRBV29-1 to TRBJ1-2, with a tentative D call TRBD1 (5 bases). The germline CDR1 and CDR2 sequences are SQVTM and ANQGSEA. CDR3 length: 13 residues. Trimming removed 3 bases at V and 2 bases at J, with 10 bases between.

The V call is TRBV3-1 (or the pseudogene TRBV3-2), the J call TRBJ2-7, with 8 bases that match TRBD1. From germline, CDR1 is LGHDT and CDR2 YNNKEL (reference sequence). CDR3 size: 15 residues. Trimming removed 2 bases from V and 3 bases from J; junction bases left unmatched: 6. The CDR3 bases are TGTGCCAGCAGCCAACCAGACAGGGGTGGCTACGAGCAGTACTTC. Its protein product is CASSQPDRGGYEQYF.

The chain couples TRBV12-3 or TRBV12-4 to TRBJ2-1; no firm D call. The CDR3 covers 9 residues. The CDR3 DNA is TGTGCGAGCTACAATGAGCAGTTCTTC. Residues: CASYNEQFF.

J is TRBJ1-5 and V is TRBV21-1; the table names TRBD1, a call not compared with the DNA. TRBV21-1 is described as a pseudogene. The CDR3 runs to 15 residues. The CDR3 DNA reads TGTGCCAGCCTGGGAGGGGACAGGGTAGGCCAGCCCCAGCATTTT. Translating gives CASLGGDRVGQPQHF.